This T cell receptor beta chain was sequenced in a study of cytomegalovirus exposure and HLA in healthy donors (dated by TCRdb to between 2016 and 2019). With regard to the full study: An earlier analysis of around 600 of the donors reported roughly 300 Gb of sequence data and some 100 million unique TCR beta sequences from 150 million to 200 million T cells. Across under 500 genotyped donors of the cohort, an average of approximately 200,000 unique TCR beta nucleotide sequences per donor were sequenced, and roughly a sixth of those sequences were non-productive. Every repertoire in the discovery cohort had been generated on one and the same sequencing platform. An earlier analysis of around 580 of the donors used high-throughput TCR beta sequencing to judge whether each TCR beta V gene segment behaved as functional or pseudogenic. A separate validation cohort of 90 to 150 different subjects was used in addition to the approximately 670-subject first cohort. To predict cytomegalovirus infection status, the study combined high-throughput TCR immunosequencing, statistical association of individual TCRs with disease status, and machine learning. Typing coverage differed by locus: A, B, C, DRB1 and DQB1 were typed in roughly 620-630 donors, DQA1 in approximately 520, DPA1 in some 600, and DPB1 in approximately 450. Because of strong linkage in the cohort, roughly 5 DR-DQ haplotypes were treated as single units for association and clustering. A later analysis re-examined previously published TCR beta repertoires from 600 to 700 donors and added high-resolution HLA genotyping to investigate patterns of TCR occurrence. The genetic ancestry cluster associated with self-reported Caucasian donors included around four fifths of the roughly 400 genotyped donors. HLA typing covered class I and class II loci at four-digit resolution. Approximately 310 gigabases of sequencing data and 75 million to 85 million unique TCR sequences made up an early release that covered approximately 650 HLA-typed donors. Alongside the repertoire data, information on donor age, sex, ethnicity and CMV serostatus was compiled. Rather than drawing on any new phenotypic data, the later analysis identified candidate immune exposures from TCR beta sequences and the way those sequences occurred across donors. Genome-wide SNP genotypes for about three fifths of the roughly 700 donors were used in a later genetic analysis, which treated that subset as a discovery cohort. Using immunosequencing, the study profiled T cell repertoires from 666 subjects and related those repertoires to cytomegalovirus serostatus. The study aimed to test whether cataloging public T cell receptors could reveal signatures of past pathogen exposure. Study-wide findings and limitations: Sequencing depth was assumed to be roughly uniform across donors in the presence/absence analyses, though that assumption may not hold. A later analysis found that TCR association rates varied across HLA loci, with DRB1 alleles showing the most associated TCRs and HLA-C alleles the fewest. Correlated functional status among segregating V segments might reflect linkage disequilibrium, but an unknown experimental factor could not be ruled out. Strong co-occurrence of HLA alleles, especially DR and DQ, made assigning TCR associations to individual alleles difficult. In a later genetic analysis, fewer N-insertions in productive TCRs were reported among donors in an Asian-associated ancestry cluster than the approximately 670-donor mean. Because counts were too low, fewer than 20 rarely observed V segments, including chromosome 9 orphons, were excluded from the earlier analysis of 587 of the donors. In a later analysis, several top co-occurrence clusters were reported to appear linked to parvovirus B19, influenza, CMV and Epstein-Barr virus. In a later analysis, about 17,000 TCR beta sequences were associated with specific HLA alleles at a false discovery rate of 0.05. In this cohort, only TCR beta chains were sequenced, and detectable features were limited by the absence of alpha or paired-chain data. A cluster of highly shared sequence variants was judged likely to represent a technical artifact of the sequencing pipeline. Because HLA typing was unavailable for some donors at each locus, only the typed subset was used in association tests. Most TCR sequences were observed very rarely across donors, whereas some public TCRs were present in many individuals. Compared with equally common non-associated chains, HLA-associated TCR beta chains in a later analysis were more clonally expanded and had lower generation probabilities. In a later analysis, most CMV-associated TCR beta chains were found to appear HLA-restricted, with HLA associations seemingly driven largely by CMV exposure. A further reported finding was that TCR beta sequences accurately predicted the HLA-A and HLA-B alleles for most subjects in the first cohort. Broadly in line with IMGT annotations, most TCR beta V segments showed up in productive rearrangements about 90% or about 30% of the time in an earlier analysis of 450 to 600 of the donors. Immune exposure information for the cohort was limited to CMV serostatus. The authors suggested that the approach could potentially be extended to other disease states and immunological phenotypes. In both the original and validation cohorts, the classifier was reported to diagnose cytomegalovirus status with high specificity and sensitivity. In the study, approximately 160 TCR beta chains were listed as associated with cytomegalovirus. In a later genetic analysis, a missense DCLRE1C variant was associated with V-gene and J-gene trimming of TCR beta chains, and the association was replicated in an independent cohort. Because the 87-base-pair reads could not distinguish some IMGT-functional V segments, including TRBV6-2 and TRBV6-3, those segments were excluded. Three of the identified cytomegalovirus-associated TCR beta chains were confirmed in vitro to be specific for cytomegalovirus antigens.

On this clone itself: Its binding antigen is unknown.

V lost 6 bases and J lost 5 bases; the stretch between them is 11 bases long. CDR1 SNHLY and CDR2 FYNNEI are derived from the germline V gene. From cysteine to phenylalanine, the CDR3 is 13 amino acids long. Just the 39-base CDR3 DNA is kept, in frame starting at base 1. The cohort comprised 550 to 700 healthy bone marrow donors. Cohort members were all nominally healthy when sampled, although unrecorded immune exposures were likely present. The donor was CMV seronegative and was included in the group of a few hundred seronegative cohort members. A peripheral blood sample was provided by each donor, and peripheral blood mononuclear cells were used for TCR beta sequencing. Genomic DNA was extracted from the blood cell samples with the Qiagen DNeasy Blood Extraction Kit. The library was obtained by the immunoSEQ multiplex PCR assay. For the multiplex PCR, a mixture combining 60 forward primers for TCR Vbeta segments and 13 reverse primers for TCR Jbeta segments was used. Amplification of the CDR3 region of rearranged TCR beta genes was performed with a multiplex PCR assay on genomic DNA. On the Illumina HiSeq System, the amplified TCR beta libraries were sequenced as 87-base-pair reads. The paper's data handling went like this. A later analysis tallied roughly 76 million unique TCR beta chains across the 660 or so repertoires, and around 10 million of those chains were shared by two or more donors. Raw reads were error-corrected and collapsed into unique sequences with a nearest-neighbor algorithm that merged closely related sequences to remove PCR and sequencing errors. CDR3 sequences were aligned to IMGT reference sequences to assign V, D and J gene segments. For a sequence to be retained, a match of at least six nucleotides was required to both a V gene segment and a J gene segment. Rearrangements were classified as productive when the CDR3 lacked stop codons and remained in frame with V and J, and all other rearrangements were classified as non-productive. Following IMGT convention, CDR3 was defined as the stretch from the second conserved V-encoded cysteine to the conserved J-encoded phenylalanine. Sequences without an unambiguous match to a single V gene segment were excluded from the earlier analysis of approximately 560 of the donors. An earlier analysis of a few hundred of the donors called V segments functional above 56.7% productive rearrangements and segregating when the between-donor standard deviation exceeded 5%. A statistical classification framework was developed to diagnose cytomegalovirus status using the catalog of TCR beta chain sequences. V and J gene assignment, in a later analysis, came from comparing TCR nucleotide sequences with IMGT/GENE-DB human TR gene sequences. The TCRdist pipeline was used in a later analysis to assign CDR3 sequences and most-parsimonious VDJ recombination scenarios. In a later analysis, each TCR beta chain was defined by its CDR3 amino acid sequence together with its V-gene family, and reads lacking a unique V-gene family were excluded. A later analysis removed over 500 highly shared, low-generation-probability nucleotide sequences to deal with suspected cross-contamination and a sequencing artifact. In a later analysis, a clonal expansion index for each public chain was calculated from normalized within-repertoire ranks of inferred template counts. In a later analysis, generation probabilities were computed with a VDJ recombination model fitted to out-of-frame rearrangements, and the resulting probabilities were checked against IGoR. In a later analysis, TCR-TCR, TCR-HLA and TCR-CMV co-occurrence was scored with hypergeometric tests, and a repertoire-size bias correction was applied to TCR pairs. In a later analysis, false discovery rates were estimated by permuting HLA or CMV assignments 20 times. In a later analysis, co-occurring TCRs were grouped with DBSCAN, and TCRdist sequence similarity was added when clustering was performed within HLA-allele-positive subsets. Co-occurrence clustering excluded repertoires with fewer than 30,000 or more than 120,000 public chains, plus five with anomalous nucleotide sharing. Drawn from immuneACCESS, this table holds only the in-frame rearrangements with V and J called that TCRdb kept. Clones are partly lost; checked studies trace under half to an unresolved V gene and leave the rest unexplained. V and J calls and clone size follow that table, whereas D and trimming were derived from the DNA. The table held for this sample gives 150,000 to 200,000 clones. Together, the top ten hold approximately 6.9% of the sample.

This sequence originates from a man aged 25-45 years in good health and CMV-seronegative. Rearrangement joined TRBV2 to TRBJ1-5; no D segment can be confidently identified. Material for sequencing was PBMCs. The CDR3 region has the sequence CASRGPGDQPQHF. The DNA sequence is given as TGTGCCAGCAGGGGTCCCGGGGATCAGCCCCAGCATTTT.